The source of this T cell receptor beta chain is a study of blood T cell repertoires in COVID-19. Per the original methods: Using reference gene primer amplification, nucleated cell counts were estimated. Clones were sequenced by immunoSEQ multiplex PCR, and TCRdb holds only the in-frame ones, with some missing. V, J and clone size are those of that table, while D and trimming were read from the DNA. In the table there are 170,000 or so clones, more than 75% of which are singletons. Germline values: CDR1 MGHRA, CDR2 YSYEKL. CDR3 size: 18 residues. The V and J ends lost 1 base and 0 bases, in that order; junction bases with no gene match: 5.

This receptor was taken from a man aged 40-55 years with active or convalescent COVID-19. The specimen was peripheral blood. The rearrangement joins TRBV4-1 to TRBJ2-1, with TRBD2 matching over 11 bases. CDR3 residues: CASSQVAGGLSSYNEQFF. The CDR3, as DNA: TGCGCCAGCAGCCAAGTAGCGGGGGGGCTTTCCTCCTACAATGAGCAGTTCTTC.